Presented here are 5 T cell receptor beta chains from one specimen sequenced in a study of response to subunit inactivated influenza vaccine. TCRdb ran MiXCR on the RT-PCR reads and lists one entry per CDR3 protein. Counted here are 500,000 to 600,000 distinct CDR3 sequences, over 10% occurring once; the ten biggest clones make up roughly 13%. The sequenced sample was PBMCs from blood, obtained roughly 45 days after vaccination. The receptors here all came from a man between 50 and 59 years old who received an inactivated influenza vaccine.

This clonotype appeared many times. The chain is built from TRBV7-2 and TRBJ1-5; D gene ambiguous. V lost 6 bases to trimming and J lost 0 bases, with 9 bases between them. Germline V gives CDR1 SGHTA, CDR2 FQGNSA. The CDR3 is 14 residues long. CDR3 nucleotides: TGTGCCAGCAGTCTTACCTATAGCAATCAGCCCCAGCATTTT. Translated: CASSLTYSNQPQHF.

This clonotype showed up many times. The V and J genes are TRBV27 and TRBJ2-1; a possible D gene is TRBD1 (6 bases). Germline CDR1 is MNHEY and CDR2 is SMNVEV (reference sequence). V was trimmed by 2 bases and J by 6 bases, leaving 11 bases between them. This CDR3 comprises 14 residues. The CDR3 nucleotides are TGTGCCAGCAGTTTAAACAGGGTGAGCAATGAGCAGTTCTTC. This gives the protein CASSLNRVSNEQFF.

The gene calls are TRBV7-9 and TRBJ1-1; the D is unclear. The CDR3 loop spans 16 amino acids. Germline-derived CDR1 and CDR2 are SEHNR and FQNEAQ (reference sequence). The V end was cut by 9 bases, the J end by 4 bases, with 24 bases between. The CDR3 is CASGEPGYEHVTEAFF. In nucleotides, the CDR3 is TGTGCCAGTGGGGAACCAGGATACGAACATGTCACTGAAGCTTTCTTT.

This chain links TRBV12-3 or TRBV12-4 with TRBJ2-5; weak D call: TRBD1 (6 bases). The CDR3 has 13 amino acids. Trimming left V 1 base short and J 9 bases short, with 12 bases between. The CDR3 DNA reads as TGTGCCAGCAGTTTAGGACAGGATTTAGCCCAGTACTTC. The encoded protein is CASSLGQDLAQYF.

At least ten counts were recorded for this clonotype. The chain uses TRBV18 and TRBJ1-1, with a weak D call TRBD1 (5 bases). Germline assignment: CDR1 KGHSH and CDR2 LQKENI. Deletions cut 3 bases from V and 6 bases from J, with 14 bases between. The CDR3 has 14 amino acids. CDR3 nucleotides: TGTGCCAGCTCACCTGACAGCGCAAGAGCTGAAGCTTTCTTT. As protein: CASSPDSARAEAFF.